This TCR beta chain was retrieved from a study of T cells in Graves' hyperthyroidism and ophthalmopathy. Study-level background: Peripheral blood was acquired at first diagnosis, ahead of any therapy whatsoever. Study-level points and caveats: Among clonotypes expanded in thyroid above 0.001, most were also found in blood.

The sample holds many counts of this clonotype. What it binds is not known. Amplified TCR beta CDR3 regions came from RNA transcripts. First-round RT-PCR with HTBI primers amplified the TCR CDR3 region. TCRdb analysed the multiplex PCR reads with MiXCR anew, one entry per CDR3 protein. Among 300,000 to 450,000 distinct CDR3 sequences listed, about a fifth were seen once. Germline V lookup: CDR1 SGHVS, CDR2 FQNEAQ. The CDR3 covers 17 residues. V dropped 5 bases and J dropped 5; count of bases not matched to a gene: 17. Each diagnosis drew on symptoms, thyroxine, TRAb, thyroid ultrasound and orbital computed tomography findings. The authors took PBMCs from 7.5 to 10 ml fresh peripheral blood.

Sequencing input: blood. The rearrangement links TRBV7-8 to TRBJ1-2, with TRBD1 identical over 7 bases. The receptor was isolated from a man between 18 and 29 years old with Graves' ophthalmopathy. The CDR3 is CASSTPEAGQSLYGYTF. For the CDR3, the DNA is TGTGCCAGCAGCACACCCGAAGCGGGACAGTCACTATATGGCTACACCTTC.